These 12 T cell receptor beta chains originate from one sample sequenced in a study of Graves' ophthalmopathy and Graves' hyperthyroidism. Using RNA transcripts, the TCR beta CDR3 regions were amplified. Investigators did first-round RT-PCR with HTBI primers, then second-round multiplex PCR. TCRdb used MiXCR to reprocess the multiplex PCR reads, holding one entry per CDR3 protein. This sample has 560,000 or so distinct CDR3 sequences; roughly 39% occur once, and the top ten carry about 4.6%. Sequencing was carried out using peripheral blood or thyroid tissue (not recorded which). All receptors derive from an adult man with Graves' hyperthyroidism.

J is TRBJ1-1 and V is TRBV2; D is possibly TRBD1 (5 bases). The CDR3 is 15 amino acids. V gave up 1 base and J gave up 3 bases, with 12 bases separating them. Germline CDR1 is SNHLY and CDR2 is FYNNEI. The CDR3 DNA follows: TGTGCCAGCAGTGAAGGGGGCCCTCGGTACACTGAAGCTTTCTTT. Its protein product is CASSEGGPRYTEAFF.

CDR3 nucleotides: TGTGCCACCAGCAGACAGGGGTACGAGCAGTACTTC. Protein sequence: CATSRQGYEQYF. The rearrangement uses TRBV15 and TRBJ2-7, with a tentative D call TRBD1 (6 bases). The CDR3 runs 12 residues. The germline gives CDR1 LNHNV, CDR2 YYDKDF (reference sequence). V was clipped by 2 bases and J by 4 bases, with 6 bases between them.

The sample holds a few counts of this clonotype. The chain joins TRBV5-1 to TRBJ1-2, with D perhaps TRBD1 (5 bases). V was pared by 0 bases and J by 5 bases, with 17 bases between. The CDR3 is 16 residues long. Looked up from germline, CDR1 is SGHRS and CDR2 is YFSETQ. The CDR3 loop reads CASSLDLGGVAYGYTF. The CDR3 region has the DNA TGCGCCAGCAGCTTGGACCTCGGGGGGGTAGCGTATGGCTACACCTTC.

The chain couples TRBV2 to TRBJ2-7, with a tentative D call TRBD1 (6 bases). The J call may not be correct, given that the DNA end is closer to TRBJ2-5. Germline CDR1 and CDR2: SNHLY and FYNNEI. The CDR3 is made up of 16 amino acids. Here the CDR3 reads CASSETGFGTQETQYF. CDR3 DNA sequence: TGTGCCAGCAGTGAAACCGGGTTTGGGACACAAGAGACCCAGTACTTC.

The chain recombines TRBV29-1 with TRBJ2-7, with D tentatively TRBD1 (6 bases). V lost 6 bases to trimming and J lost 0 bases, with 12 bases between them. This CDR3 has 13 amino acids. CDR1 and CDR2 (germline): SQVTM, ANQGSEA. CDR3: CSVATGSSYEQYF. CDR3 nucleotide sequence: TGCAGCGTGGCGACAGGCAGCTCCTACGAGCAGTACTTC.

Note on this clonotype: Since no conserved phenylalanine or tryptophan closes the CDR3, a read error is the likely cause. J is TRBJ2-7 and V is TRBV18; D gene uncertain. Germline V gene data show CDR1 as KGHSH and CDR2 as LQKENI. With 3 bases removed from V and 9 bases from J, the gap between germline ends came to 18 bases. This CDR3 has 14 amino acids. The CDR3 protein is CASSPGGEIDGQYL. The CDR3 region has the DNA TGTGCCAGCTCACCGGGCGGAGAGATTGACGGGCAGTACCTC.

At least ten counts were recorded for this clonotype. DNA of the CDR3: TGTGCCAGCAGCTCCGCCGTGGGGCGCGAAGGCTACACCTTC. Its translation: CASSSAVGREGYTF. The V and J genes are TRBV7-9 and TRBJ1-2, with D tentatively TRBD1 (5 bases). The CDR3 runs 14 residues. V gave up 4 bases and J gave up 8 bases, with 17 bases separating them. CDR1 is SEHNR, CDR2 FQNEAQ, per germline (reference sequence).

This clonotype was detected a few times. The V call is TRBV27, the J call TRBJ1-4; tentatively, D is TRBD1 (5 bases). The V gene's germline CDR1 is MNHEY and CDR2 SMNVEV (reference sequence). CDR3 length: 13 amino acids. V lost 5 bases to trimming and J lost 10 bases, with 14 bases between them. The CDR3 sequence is CASSHDSTRKLFF. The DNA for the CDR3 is TGTGCCAGCAGTCACGACAGCACGAGAAAACTGTTTTTT.

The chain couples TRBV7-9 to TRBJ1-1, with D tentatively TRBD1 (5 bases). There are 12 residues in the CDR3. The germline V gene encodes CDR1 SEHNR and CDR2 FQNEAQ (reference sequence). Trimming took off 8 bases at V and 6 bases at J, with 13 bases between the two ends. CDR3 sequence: CASRQAGSEAFF. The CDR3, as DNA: TGTGCCAGCCGGCAGGCAGGGTCTGAAGCTTTCTTT.

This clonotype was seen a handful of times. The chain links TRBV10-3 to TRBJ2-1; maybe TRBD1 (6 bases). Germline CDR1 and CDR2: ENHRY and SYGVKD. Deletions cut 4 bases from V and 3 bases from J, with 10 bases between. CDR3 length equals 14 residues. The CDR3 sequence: CAISAAGDYNEQFF. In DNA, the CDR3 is TGTGCCATCAGTGCGGCAGGGGACTACAATGAGCAGTTCTTC.

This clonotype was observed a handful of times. The CDR3 protein is CASSPRGGGVAEAFF. CDR3 bases: TGTGCCAGCTCACCCCGGGGAGGGGGCGTCGCTGAAGCTTTCTTT. The gene calls are TRBV18 and TRBJ1-1, with 7 positions matching TRBD1. From germline, CDR1 is KGHSH and CDR2 LQKENI. The V segment lost 3 bases and the J segment 6 bases; nucleotides outside the gene matches: 10. The CDR3 consists of 15 residues. Combining the CDR3 with reference TRBV18 and TRBJ1-1 gives the whole variable domain NAGVMQNPRHLVRRRGQEARLRCSPMKGHSHVYWYRQLPEEGLKFMVYLQKENIIDESGMPKERFSAEFPKEGPSILRIQQVVRGDSAAYFCASSPRGGGVAEAFFGQGTRLTVV.

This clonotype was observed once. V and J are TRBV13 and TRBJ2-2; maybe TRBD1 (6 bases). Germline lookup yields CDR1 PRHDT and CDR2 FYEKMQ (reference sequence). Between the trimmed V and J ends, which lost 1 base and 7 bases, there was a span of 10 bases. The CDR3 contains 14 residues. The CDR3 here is CASSLVQGFGELFF. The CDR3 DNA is TGTGCCAGCAGCTTAGTACAGGGTTTCGGGGAGCTGTTTTTT.